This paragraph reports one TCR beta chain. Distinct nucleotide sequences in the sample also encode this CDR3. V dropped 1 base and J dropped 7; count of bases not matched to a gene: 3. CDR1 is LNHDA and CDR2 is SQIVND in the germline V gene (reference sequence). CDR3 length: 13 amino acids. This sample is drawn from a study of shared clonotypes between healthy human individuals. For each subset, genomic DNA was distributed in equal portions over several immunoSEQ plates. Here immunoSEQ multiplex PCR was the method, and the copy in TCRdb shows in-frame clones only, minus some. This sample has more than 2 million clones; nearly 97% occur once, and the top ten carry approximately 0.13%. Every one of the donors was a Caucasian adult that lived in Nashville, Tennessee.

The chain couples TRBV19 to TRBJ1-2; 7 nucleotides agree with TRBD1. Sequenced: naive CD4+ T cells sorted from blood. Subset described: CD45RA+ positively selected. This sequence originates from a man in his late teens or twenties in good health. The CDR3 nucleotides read TGTGCCAGTAGTATAGGACAGGGAGCTGGCTACACCTTC. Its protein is CASSIGQGAGYTF.